This T cell receptor beta chain emerged from a study of T cell repertoires in cytomegalovirus infection. About the study: HLA-B-restricted CMV epitopes that are well studied, plus recently identified HLA-C-restricted ones, were used by the study.

Regarding this clonotype: Its target is not known.

TCRdb reprocessed the reads via MiXCR and lists one record per CDR3 protein. Among nearly 700,000 distinct CDR3 sequences listed, roughly 30% were seen once. The V gene end was trimmed by 10 bases and the J gene end by 6 bases; junction bases not matched to a gene: 22. Germline CDR1 is MNHGY and CDR2 is SAAAGT. The CDR3 loop spans 17 amino acids. The material sequenced was cultured PBMCs, taken from culture after CMV antigen stimulation. V usage is TRBV6-8 and J usage is TRBJ2-7, with 9 bases matching TRBD2. This clonotype was obtained from a human donor in good health (CMV status not recorded). Some clones in this sample may be carry-over from other donors' samples. CDR3 region: CAISDPGTSTPSTEQYF. CDR3 in DNA: TGTGCCATCAGCGACCCTGGGACTAGCACCCCCTCGACCGAGCAGTACTTC.